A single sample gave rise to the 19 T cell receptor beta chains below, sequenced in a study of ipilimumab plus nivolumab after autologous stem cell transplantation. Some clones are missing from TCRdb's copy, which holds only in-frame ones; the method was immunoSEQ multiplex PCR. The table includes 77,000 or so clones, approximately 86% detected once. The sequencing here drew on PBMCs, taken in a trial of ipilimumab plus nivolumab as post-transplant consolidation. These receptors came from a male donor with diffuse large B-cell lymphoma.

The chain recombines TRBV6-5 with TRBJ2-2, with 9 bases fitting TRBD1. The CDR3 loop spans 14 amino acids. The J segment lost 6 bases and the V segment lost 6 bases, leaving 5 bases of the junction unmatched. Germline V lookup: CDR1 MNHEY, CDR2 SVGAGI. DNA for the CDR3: TGTGCCAGCAGCAAGGGACAGGGTGCCGGGGAGCTGTTTTTT. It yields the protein CASSKGQGAGELFF.

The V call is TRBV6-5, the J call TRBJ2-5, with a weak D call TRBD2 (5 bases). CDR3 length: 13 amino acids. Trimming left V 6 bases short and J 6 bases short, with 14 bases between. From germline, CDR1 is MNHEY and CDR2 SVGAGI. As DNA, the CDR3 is TGTGCCAGCAGACTAGAAGGTGTGCAGACCCAGTACTTC. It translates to CASRLEGVQTQYF.

The CDR3 DNA follows: TGTGCCAGCAGCGTTTTTTCAGGGGGCTATGGCTACACCTTC. Amino acid sequence: CASSVFSGGYGYTF. This chain uses TRBV9 with TRBJ1-2; 7 nucleotides line up with TRBD1. CDR3 length: 14 amino acids. The germline V gene has CDR1 SGDLS and CDR2 YYNGEE. After removal of 2 bases from V and 4 bases from J, the junction contained 5 bases not matched to a gene. The whole variable domain, remainder taken from reference TRBV9 and TRBJ1-2, is DSGVTQTPKHLITATGQRVTLRCSPRSGDLSVYWYQQSLDQGLQFLIQYYNGEERAKGNILERFSAQQFPDLHSELNLSSLELGDSALYFCASSVFSGGYGYTFGSGTRLTVV.

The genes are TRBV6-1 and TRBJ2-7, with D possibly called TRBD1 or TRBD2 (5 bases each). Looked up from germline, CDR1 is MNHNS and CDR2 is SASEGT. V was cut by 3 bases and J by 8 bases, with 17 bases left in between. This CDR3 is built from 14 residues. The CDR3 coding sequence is TGTGCCAGCAGTGATTTAGAGGGCAGGGCTAAGCAGTACTTC. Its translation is CASSDLEGRAKQYF.

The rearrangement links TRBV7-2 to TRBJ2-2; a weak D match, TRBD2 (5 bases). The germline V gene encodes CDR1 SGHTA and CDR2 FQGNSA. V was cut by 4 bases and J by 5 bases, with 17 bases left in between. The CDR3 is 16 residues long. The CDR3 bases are TGTGCCAGCAGCTCCAGGACTGGGATCAGGACCGGGGAGCTGTTTTTT. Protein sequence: CASSSRTGIRTGELFF.

As DNA, the CDR3 is TGTGCCAGCAGCCCAACGGGGGGTACTAATGAAAAACTGTTTTTT. Residues: CASSPTGGTNEKLFF. This chain connects TRBV14 to TRBJ1-4; tentative D call: TRBD1 (5 bases). The CDR3 consists of 15 residues. Between the trimmed V and J ends, which lost 4 bases and 2 bases, there was a span of 11 bases. In germline, CDR1 is SGHDN, CDR2 FVKESK.

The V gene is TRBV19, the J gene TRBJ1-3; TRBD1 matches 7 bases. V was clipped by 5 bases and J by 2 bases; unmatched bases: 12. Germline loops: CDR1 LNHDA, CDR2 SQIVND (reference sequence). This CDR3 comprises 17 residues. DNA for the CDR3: TGTGCCAGTAGTGCCTCCAACAGGGGTCGGACTGGAAACACCATATATTTT. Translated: CASSASNRGRTGNTIYF.

The CDR3 sequence: CASSNSGPQRTQYF. CDR3 DNA sequence: TGCGCCAGCAGCAACTCGGGCCCGCAAAGGACGCAGTATTTT. The rearrangement links TRBV5-1 to TRBJ2-3; D not resolved. This CDR3 has 14 amino acids. Germline V gene data show CDR1 as SGHRS and CDR2 as YFSETQ. V lost 4 bases to trimming and J lost 9 bases, with 18 bases between them.

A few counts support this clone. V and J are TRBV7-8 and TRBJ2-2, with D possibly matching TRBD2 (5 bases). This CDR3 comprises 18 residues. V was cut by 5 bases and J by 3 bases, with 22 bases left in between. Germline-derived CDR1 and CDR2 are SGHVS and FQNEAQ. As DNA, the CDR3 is TGTGCCAGCAGCCGCAGAGTTCGGTCCCCCGGGGACACCGGGGAGCTGTTTTTT. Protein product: CASSRRVRSPGDTGELFF.

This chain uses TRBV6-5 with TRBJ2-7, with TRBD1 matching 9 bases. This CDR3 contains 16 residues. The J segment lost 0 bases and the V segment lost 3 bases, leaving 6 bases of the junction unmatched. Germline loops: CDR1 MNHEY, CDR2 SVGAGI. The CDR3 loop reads CASSYAGTGISYEQYF. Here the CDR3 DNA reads TGTGCCAGCAGTTATGCCGGGACAGGGATCTCCTACGAGCAGTACTTC.

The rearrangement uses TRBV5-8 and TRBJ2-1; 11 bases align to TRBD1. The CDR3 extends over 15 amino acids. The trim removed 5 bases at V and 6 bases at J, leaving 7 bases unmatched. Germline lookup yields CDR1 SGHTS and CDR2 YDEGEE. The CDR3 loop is CASRYRDRGGNEQFF. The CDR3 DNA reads TGTGCCAGCAGGTACCGGGACAGGGGGGGCAATGAGCAGTTCTTC.

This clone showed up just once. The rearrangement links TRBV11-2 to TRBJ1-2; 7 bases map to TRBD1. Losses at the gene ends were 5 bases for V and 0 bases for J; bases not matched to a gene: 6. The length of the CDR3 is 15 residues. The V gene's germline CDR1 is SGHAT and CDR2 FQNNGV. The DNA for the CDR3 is TGTGCCAGCAGCCAGGGACAGTTAGCTAACTATGGCTACACCTTC. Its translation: CASSQGQLANYGYTF.

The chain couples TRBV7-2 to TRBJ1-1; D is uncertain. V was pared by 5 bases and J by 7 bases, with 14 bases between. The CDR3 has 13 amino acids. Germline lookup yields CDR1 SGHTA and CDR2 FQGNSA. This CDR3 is CASSLGRESEAFF. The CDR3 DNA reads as TGTGCCAGCAGCCTAGGGAGGGAGAGTGAAGCTTTCTTT.

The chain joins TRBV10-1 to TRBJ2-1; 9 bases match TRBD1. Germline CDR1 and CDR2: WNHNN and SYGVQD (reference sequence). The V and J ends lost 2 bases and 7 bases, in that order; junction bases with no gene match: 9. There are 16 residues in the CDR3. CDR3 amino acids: CASSENTGTGKNEQFF. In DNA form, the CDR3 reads TGCGCCAGCAGTGAGAACACCGGGACAGGGAAGAATGAGCAGTTCTTC.

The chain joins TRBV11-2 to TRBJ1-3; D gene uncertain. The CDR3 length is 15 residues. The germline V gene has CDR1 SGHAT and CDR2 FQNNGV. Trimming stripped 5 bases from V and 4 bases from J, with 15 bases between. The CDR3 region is CASSPPGGRGNTIYF. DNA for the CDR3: TGTGCCAGCAGCCCTCCAGGCGGTCGAGGAAACACCATATATTTT.

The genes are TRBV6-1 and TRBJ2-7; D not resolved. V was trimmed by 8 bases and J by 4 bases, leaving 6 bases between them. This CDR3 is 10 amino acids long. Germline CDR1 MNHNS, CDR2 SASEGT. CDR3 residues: CASLGYEQYF. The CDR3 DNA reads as TGTGCCAGCTTAGGGTACGAGCAGTACTTC.

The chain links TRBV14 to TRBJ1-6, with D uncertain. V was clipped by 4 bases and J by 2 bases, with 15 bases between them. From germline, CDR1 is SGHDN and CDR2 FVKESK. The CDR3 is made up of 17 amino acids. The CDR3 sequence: CASSLIGRGAYNSPLHF. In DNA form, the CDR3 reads TGTGCCAGCAGCCTAATTGGGCGAGGCGCCTATAATTCACCCCTCCACTTT.

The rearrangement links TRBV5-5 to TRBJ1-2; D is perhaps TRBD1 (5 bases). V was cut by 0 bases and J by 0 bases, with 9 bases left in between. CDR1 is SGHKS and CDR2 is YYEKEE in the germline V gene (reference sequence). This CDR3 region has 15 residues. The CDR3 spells CASSLDGGTNYGYTF. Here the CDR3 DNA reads TGTGCCAGCAGCTTGGACGGGGGTACTAACTATGGCTACACCTTC.

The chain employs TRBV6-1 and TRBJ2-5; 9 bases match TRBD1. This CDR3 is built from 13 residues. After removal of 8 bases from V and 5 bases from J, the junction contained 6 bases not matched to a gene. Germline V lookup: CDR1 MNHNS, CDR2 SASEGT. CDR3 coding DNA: TGTGCCAGCCGACAGGGGGTCGGGGAGACCCAGTACTTC. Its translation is CASRQGVGETQYF.